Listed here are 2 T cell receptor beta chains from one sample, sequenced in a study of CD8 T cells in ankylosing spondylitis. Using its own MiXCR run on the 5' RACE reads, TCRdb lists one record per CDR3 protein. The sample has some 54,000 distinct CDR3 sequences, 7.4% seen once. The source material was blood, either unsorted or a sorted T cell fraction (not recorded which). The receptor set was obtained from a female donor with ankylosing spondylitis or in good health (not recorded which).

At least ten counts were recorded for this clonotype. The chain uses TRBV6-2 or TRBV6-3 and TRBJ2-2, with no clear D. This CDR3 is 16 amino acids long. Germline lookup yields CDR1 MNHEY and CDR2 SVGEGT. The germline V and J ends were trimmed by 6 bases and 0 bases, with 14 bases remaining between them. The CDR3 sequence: CASRHLARANTGELFF. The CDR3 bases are TGTGCCAGCAGACACCTGGCCAGAGCGAACACCGGGGAGCTGTTTTTT.

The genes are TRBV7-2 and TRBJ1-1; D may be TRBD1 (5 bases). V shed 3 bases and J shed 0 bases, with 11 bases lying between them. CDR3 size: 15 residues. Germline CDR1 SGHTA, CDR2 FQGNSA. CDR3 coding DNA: TGTGCCAGCAGCTTCGGTGGGGCCTTGAACACTGAAGCTTTCTTT. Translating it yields CASSFGGALNTEAFF.